The rows below give T cell receptor beta chains drawn from one sample of a study of cytomegalovirus exposure and HLA in healthy donors. Data came from immunoSEQ multiplex PCR; TCRdb stores just in-frame clones and leaves some out. The table shows 100,000 to 150,000 clones, with 8% to 11% occurring only once. Sequenced input: PBMCs. These receptors were collected from a woman under 30 in good health and CMV-seropositive. The CDR3 runs from the conserved cysteine through the conserved F or W. Fields, in order: clone size, V gene, J gene, D gene, CDR3 protein, CDR3 DNA. A D gene is named only where the DNA matches it firmly. A clone size is listed for some rows: how often the clone was seen (once, few, many), or a class if it is expanded.

NA	TRBV5-1	TRBJ2-7	TRBD2	CASSLASGSREQYF	TGCGCCAGCAGCTTGGCTAGCGGGAGCCGCGAGCAGTACTTC
few	TRBV27	TRBJ1-2	TRBD1	CASSTGGFGYTF	TGTGCCAGCAGTACAGGGGGCTTTGGCTACACCTTC
NA	TRBV5-4	TRBJ2-3	NA	CASRRDTSLTDTQYF	TGTGCCAGCAGGCGTGACACCTCCCTCACAGATACGCAGTATTTT
NA	TRBV6-5	TRBJ2-1	TRBD1	CASSPGTGPYNEQFF	TGTGCCAGCAGCCCCGGGACAGGACCGTACAATGAGCAGTTCTTC
few	TRBV10-1	TRBJ2-1	NA	CAILTGTHGNEQFF	TGCGCCATCCTTACAGGGACCCACGGGAATGAGCAGTTCTTC
NA	TRBV6-1	TRBJ2-3	TRBD1	CASSEMGQTSTDTQYF	TGTGCCAGCAGTGAGATGGGACAGACTAGCACAGATACGCAGTATTTT
NA	TRBV14	TRBJ2-2	NA	CASSLYTGELFF	TGTGCCAGCAGCCTATATACCGGGGAGCTGTTTTTT
few	TRBV6-1	TRBJ1-1	NA	CATNFGGGRDTEAFF	TGTGCCACGAACTTTGGGGGGGGACGGGACACTGAAGCTTTCTTT
few	TRBV28	TRBJ2-1	TRBD1	CASSFPGGQILNEQFF	TGTGCCAGCAGTTTCCCAGGGGGACAGATCCTAAATGAGCAGTTCTTC
NA	TRBV28	TRBJ1-1	NA	CASRQSGTEAFF	TGTGCCAGCAGGCAGTCAGGCACTGAAGCTTTCTTT
few	TRBV30	TRBJ1-5	NA	CAWSLGLGNQPQHF	TGTGCCTGGAGTCTCGGACTGGGGAATCAGCCCCAGCATTTT
NA	TRBV5-5	TRBJ1-5	NA	CASSLEADNQPQHF	TGTGCCAGCAGCTTGGAGGCGGACAATCAGCCCCAGCATTTT
NA	TRBV7-7	TRBJ2-7	NA	CASQLMLGASYEQYF	TGTGCTAGCCAGCTTATGTTGGGGGCCTCCTACGAGCAGTACTTC
few	TRBV2	TRBJ1-2	TRBD1	CASSESGTGGSYTF	TGTGCCAGCAGTGAATCTGGGACAGGGGGCAGCTACACCTTC
NA	TRBV5-6	TRBJ1-3	NA	CASSLDTGSGNTIYF	TGTGCCAGCAGCCTCGACACAGGATCTGGAAACACCATATATTTT
NA	TRBV4-1	TRBJ2-1	NA	CASSQGLTGGSYNEQFF	TGCGCCAGCAGCCAAGGACTGACCGGTGGCTCCTACAATGAGCAGTTCTTC
few	TRBV6-6	TRBJ2-3	NA	CASSYIDTGTDTQYF	TGTGCCAGCAGTTATATCGACACTGGCACAGATACGCAGTATTTT
few	TRBV7-9	TRBJ1-6	NA	CASQPDGNNSPLHF	TGTGCCAGTCAGCCAGACGGGAATAATTCACCCCTCCACTTT
few	TRBV9	TRBJ2-7	TRBD2	CASRQTLYSGSYEQYF	TGTGCCAGCAGACAGACACTTTATAGCGGGAGTTACGAGCAGTACTTC
NA	TRBV9	TRBJ2-5	NA	CASSRNVRGQETQYF	TGTGCCAGCAGCCGGAACGTTAGGGGACAAGAGACCCAGTACTTC
few	TRBV18	TRBJ2-1	NA	CASSPRAFNEQFF	TGTGCCAGCTCACCACGGGCCTTCAATGAGCAGTTCTTC
NA	TRBV4-1	TRBJ2-7	TRBD2	CASSQDQGSGVAFEQYF	TGCGCCAGCAGCCAAGATCAGGGTAGCGGGGTTGCCTTCGAGCAGTACTTC
few	TRBV18	TRBJ1-5	NA	CASSPADSNQPQHF	TGTGCCAGCTCACCAGCGGATAGCAATCAGCCCCAGCATTTT
few	TRBV7-9	TRBJ1-2	NA	CASSHEKSGYTF	TGTGCCAGCAGCCACGAGAAGAGTGGCTACACCTTC
NA	TRBV5-4	TRBJ1-1	TRBD1	CASSSGQGEAFF	TGTGCCAGCAGCTCCGGACAGGGCGAAGCTTTCTTT
NA	TRBV5-6	TRBJ2-7	TRBD1	CASSYRGRGEQYF	TGTGCCAGCAGCTACAGGGGGCGGGGGGAGCAGTACTTC
NA	TRBV6-1	TRBJ2-7	TRBD2	CASSERPSGSYEQYF	TGTGCCAGCAGTGAACGGCCTAGCGGATCCTACGAGCAGTACTTC
few	TRBV28	TRBJ2-7	NA	CASSLERRVAEQYF	TGTGCCAGCAGTCTCGAAAGGAGGGTGGCGGAGCAGTACTTC
NA	TRBV19	TRBJ2-1	TRBD2	CASSETGTRVHEQFF	TGTGCCAGTAGCGAAACCGGGACTAGAGTCCATGAGCAGTTCTTC
NA	TRBV4-1	TRBJ2-7	TRBD1	CASSLRDRGYEQYF	TGCGCCAGCAGCCTCCGGGACAGAGGATACGAGCAGTACTTC
few	TRBV4-1	TRBJ2-5	TRBD1	CASSQDLDRGWETQYF	TGCGCCAGCAGCCAAGATCTTGACAGGGGGTGGGAGACCCAGTACTTC
NA	TRBV11-2	TRBJ2-7	NA	CASSQSGQFSEQYF	TGTGCCAGCAGCCAGTCAGGGCAGTTCAGCGAGCAGTACTTC
many	TRBV5-1	TRBJ2-1	TRBD2	CASSFTGLAGVYNEQFF	TGCGCCAGCAGCTTTACGGGACTAGCGGGTGTCTACAATGAGCAGTTCTTC
NA	TRBV2	TRBJ2-1	TRBD2	CASIVSSGVYNEQFF	TGTGCCAGCATTGTTTCCAGCGGGGTTTACAATGAGCAGTTCTTC
few	TRBV10-3	TRBJ2-7	TRBD2	CAIRDIGLAGVDEQYF	TGTGCCATCAGGGACATCGGACTAGCGGGAGTGGACGAGCAGTACTTC
NA	TRBV20-1	TRBJ2-3	NA	CSAALGTAAYF	TGCAGTGCGGCTCTCGGGACTGCCGCGTATTTT
few	TRBV15	TRBJ1-2	TRBD1	CATSRGDRNYGYTF	TGTGCCACCAGCAGAGGGGACAGAAACTATGGCTACACCTTC
few	TRBV7-9	TRBJ2-7	NA	CASFTPRGEQYF	TGTGCCAGCTTTACCCCCCGGGGCGAGCAGTACTTC
NA	TRBV2	TRBJ2-7	TRBD2	CASTSDSYEQYF	TGTGCCAGTACTAGCGACTCCTACGAGCAGTACTTC
NA	TRBV25-1	TRBJ2-3	TRBD2	CASSGPGTSGLGDTQYF	TGTGCCAGCAGTGGGCCCGGGACTAGCGGGTTAGGAGATACGCAGTATTTT
few	TRBV19	TRBJ2-5	TRBD2	CASSTHRLAGVGETQYF	TGTGCCAGTAGTACCCACAGACTAGCTGGGGTGGGAGAGACCCAGTACTTC
few	TRBV28	TRBJ1-1	NA	CASSLGTKNTEAFF	TGTGCCAGCAGTTTAGGGACAAAAAACACTGAAGCTTTCTTT
NA	TRBV18	TRBJ2-1	TRBD2	CASSPRLADYNEQFF	TGTGCCAGCTCACCGAGACTAGCGGATTACAATGAGCAGTTCTTC
few	TRBV10-1	TRBJ1-1	NA	CASSASGSTEAFF	TGCGCCAGCAGTGCTTCAGGGTCCACTGAAGCTTTCTTT
NA	TRBV2	TRBJ2-3	NA	CASTQNTDTQYF	TGTGCCAGCACACAGAACACAGATACGCAGTATTTT
NA	TRBV28	TRBJ1-1	NA	CASSLGGGGKTEAFF	TGTGCCAGCAGTTTAGGGGGAGGGGGTAAGACTGAAGCTTTCTTT
NA	TRBV30	TRBJ1-4	TRBD1	CAWSATTGRSEKLFF	TGTGCCTGGAGTGCGACGACAGGGCGTAGTGAAAAACTGTTTTTT
NA	TRBV2	TRBJ1-5	TRBD1	CASSEDHTNRGRNQPQHF	TGTGCCAGCAGTGAAGACCATACCAACAGGGGGCGGAATCAGCCCCAGCATTTT
NA	TRBV4-1	TRBJ2-7	TRBD1	CASSPTGTGSSYEQYF	TGCGCCAGCAGTCCTACCGGGACAGGTAGCTCCTACGAGCAGTACTTC
NA	TRBV27	TRBJ2-7	TRBD2	CASSPSGTSGGRYEQYF	TGTGCCAGCAGTCCCTCCGGGACTAGCGGAGGTCGGTACGAGCAGTACTTC
NA	TRBV7-8	TRBJ2-7	NA	CASSLRADSTEQYF	TGTGCCAGCAGCTTACGAGCTGACAGTACCGAGCAGTACTTC
few	TRBV7-9	TRBJ2-1	NA	CASRGMEGNEQFF	TGTGCCAGTCGGGGCATGGAGGGAAATGAGCAGTTCTTC
few	TRBV5-1	TRBJ2-5	TRBD1	CASSRGQVQETQYF	TGCGCCAGCAGCAGGGGACAGGTCCAAGAGACCCAGTACTTC